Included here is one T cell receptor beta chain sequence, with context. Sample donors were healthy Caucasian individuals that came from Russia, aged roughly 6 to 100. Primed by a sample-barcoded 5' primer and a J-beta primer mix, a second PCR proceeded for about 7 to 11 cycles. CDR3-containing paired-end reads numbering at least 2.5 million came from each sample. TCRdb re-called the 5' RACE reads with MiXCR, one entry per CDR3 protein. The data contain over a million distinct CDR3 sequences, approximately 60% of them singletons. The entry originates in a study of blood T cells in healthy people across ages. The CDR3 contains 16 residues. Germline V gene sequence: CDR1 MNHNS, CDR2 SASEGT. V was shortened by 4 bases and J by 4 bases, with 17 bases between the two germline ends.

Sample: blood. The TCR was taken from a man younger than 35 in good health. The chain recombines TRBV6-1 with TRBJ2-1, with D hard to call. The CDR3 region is CASSGSVVGVYNEQFF. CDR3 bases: TGTGCCAGCAGTGGGTCCGTCGTTGGGGTATACAATGAGCAGTTCTTC.